This T cell receptor (beta chain) came from a study of blood T cell repertoires in COVID-19. Background on the study: From the United States, Italy and Spain came samples of acute and convalescent COVID-19. PBMCs, B-cell-depleted T cells, or T cells provided the cDNA or gDNA that made up the material.

V lost 1 base to trimming and J lost 0 bases, with 9 bases between them. CDR3 length: 15 residues. Germline values: CDR1 SGHTA, CDR2 FQGNSA. The authors' processing: Scientists estimated how many nucleated cells there were by amplifying reference gene primers. Assay: immunoSEQ multiplex PCR; the TCRdb copy retains only in-frame clones and omits some. Clone size and V and J calls were adopted from that table, with D and trimming inferred from the DNA. The sample holds approximately 100,000 clones, 70% to 85% seen once. This chain uses TRBV7-2 with TRBJ1-2; no firm D call. This clonotype originated in a woman aged 55-69 years with acute or convalescent COVID-19. The sequencing sample was made of peripheral blood. The CDR3 reads CASSLGGVTNYGYTF. CDR3 sequence (DNA): TGTGCCAGCAGCTTAGGTGGAGTTACTAACTATGGCTACACCTTC.